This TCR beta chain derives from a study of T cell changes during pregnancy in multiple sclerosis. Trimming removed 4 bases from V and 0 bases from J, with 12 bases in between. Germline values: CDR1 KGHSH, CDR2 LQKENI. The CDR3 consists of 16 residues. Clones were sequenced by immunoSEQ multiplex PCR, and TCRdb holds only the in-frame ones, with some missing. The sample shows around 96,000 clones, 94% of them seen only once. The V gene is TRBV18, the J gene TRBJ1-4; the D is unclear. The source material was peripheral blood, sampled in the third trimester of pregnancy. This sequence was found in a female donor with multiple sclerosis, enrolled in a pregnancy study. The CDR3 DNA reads TGTGCCAGCTCACGACTCGCCCCGGCAACTAATGAAAAACTGTTTTTT. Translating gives CASSRLAPATNEKLFF.